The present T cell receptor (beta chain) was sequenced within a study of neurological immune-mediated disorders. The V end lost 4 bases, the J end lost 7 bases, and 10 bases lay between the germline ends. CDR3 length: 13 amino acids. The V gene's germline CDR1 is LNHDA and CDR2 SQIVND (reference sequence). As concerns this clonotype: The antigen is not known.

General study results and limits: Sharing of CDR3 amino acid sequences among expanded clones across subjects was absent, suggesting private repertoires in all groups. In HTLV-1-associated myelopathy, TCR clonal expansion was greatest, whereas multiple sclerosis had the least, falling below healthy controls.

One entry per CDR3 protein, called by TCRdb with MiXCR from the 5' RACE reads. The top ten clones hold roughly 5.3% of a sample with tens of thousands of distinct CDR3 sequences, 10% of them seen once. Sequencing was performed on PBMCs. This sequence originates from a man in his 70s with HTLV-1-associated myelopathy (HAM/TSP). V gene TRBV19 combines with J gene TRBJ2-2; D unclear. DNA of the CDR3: TGTGCCAGTAGTACTTCGGGTATCGGGGAGCTGTTTTTT. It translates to CASSTSGIGELFF.